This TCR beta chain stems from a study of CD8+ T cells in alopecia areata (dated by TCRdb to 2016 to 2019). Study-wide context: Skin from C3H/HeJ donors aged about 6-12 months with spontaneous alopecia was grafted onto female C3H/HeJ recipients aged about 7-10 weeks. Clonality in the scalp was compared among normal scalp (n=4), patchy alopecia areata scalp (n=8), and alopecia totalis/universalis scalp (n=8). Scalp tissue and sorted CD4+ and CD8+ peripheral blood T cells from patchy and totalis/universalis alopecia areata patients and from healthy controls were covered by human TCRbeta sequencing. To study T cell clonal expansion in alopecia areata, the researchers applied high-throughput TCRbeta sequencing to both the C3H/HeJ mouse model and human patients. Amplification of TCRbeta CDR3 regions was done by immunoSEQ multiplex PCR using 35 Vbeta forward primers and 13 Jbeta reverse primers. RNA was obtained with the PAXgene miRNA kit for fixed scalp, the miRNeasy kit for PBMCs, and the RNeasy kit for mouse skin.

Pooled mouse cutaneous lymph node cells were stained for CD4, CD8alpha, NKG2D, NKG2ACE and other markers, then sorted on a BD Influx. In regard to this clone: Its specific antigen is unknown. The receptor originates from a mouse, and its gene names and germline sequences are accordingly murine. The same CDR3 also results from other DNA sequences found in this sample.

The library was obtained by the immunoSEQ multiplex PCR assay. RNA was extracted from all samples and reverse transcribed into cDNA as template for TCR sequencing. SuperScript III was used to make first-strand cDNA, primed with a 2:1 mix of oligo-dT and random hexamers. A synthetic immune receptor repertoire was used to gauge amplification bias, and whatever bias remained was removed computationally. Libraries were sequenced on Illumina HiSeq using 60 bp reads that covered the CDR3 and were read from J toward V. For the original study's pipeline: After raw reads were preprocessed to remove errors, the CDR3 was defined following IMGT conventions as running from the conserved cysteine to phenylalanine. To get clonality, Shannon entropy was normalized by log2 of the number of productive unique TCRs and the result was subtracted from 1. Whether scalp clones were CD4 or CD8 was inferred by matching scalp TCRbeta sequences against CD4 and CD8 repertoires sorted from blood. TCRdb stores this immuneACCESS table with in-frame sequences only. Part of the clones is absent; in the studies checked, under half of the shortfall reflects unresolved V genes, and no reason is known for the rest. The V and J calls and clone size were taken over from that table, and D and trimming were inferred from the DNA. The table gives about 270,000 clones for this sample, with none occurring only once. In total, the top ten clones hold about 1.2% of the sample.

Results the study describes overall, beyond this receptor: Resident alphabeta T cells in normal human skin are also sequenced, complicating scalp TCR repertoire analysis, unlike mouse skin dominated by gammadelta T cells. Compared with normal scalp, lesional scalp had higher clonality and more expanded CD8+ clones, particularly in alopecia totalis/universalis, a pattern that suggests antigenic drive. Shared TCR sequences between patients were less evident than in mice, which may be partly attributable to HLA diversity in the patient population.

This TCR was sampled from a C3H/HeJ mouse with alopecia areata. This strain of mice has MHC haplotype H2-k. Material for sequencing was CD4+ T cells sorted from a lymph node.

CDR3 DNA (partial): TGTGCCTGGAGAGGGGGAAACTCC. Its protein reads: CAWRGGNS. The full CDR3 protein reads CAWRGGNSDYTF. The V gene is TRBV31 and the J gene is TRBJ1-2; TRBD1 could be the D gene, as 6 bases match. The read ends 4 residues shy of where the CDR3 ends; the end is completed using the germline J gene. According to the germline V gene, CDR1 reads GKSSPN and CDR2 reads SITVG. The CDR3 goes from the cysteine to the phenylalanine over 12 residues. Of the CDR3's DNA, 24 bases were read; they are in frame from base 1. V is clipped by 3 bases and J by 1 base, and the sequence between their germline boundaries is 6 bases long.